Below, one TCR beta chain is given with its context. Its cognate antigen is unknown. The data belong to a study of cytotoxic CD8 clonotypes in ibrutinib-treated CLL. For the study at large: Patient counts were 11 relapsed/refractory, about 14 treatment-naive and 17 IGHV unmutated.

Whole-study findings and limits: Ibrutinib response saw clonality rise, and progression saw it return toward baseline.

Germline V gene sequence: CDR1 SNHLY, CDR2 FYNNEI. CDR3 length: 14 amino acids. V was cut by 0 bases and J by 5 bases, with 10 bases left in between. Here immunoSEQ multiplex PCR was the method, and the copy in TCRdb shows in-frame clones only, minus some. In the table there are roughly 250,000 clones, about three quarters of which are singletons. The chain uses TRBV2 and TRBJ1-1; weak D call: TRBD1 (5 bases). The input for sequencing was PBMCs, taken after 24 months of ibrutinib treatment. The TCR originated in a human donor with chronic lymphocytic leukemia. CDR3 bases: TGTGCCAGCAGTGAAGCGGCAGGGCGAACTGAAGCTTTCTTT. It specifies CASSEAAGRTEAFF.